Presented here are 18 T cell receptor beta chains from one specimen sequenced in a study of CD8 T cells in ankylosing spondylitis. MiXCR, applied by TCRdb to the 5' RACE reads, yields one record per CDR3 protein. The data show 250,000 to 300,000 distinct CDR3 sequences, around 19% seen once. The sample consisted of blood, either unsorted or a sorted T cell fraction (not recorded which). The receptors come from a male donor with ankylosing spondylitis or in good health (not recorded which).

This clonotype was counted a few times. The J gene is TRBJ2-2, the V gene TRBV5-1, with D possibly being TRBD2 (6 bases). The CDR3 consists of 15 residues. Germline CDR1 reads SGHRS; CDR2 reads YFSETQ. The V end was cut by 4 bases, the J end by 4 bases, with 14 bases between. The DNA of the CDR3 is TGCGCCAGCAGCCCGGTGGCGCGGGGCACCGGGGAGCTGTTTTTT. This codes for CASSPVARGTGELFF.

V gene TRBV18 combines with J gene TRBJ2-2; the D gene could be TRBD1 or TRBD2 (5 bases each). Trimming removed 8 bases from V and 6 bases from J, with 10 bases in between. This CDR3 comprises 12 residues. Germline V gives CDR1 KGHSH, CDR2 LQKENI. The chain's CDR3 is CASKRDAGELFF. The CDR3 region has the DNA TGTGCCAGCAAGAGGGACGCCGGGGAGCTGTTTTTT.

This clonotype was recorded a few times. The chain carries TRBV5-1 and TRBJ1-5; TRBD1 aligns across 7 bases. Per the germline V gene, CDR1 is SGHRS and CDR2 is YFSETQ. V shed 6 bases, J shed 1 base, and the junction held 7 bases outside the gene matches. CDR3 length equals 15 residues. The chain's CDR3 is CASKFGTDSNQPQHF. The DNA of the CDR3 is TGCGCCAGCAAGTTCGGGACAGACAGCAATCAGCCCCAGCATTTT.

This rearrangement joins TRBV20-1 to TRBJ2-6, with D possibly matching TRBD2 (5 bases). The length of the CDR3 is 13 residues. The germline gives CDR1 DFQATT, CDR2 SNEGSKA (reference sequence). The ends were cut back, 0 bases at V and 12 bases at J, with 12 bases in the middle. The CDR3 reads CSAREGAMSVLTF. CDR3 nucleotide sequence: TGCAGTGCTAGAGAGGGAGCCATGAGCGTCCTGACTTTC.

V and J are TRBV9 and TRBJ1-1, with TRBD1 identical over 8 bases. Germline V gene sequence: CDR1 SGDLS, CDR2 YYNGEE. V lost 5 bases, J lost 0 bases, and 12 bases stayed unmatched. The CDR3 runs to 17 residues. The CDR3 protein is CASSPRTGWGMNTEAFF. CDR3 sequence (DNA): TGTGCCAGCAGTCCCCGGACAGGGTGGGGGATGAACACTGAAGCTTTCTTT.

This clonotype was seen only a few times. The J gene is TRBJ2-3, the V gene TRBV4-1; perhaps D is TRBD1 or TRBD2 (5 bases each). Germline V gene sequence: CDR1 MGHRA, CDR2 YSYEKL. This CDR3 has 15 residues. V was trimmed by 3 bases and J by 8 bases, leaving 18 bases between them. CDR3 region: CASSHSGRDGGTQYF. The CDR3 DNA sequence: TGCGCCAGCAGCCATTCGGGCCGGGATGGGGGTACGCAGTATTTT.

The rearrangement uses TRBV5-1 and TRBJ2-5, with TRBD2 matching over 13 bases. The J segment lost 4 bases and the V segment lost 4 bases, leaving 10 bases of the junction unmatched. The germline CDR1 and CDR2 sequences are SGHRS and YFSETQ. This CDR3 is built from 17 residues. In DNA, the CDR3 is TGCGCCAGCAGCCCAGGGACTAGCGGGATGGGACGAGAGACCCAGTACTTC. This sequence encodes CASSPGTSGMGRETQYF.

In this sample, this clonotype turned up a few times. V and J are TRBV28 and TRBJ2-1; 10 bases fit TRBD2. This CDR3 is built from 16 residues. CDR1 is MDHEN and CDR2 is SYDVKM in the germline V gene. V shed 5 bases and J 2 bases; nucleotides not matched to a gene: 6. The CDR3 region is CASSPVGLAAYNEQFF. CDR3 sequence (DNA): TGTGCCAGCAGTCCCGTAGGACTAGCGGCCTACAATGAGCAGTTCTTC.

V is TRBV24-1 and J is TRBJ2-2; D is undetermined. Germline V gives CDR1 KGHDR, CDR2 SFDVKD. This CDR3 has 15 amino acids. Trimming shortened V by 2 bases and J by 5 bases, and 11 bases separated the two germline ends. Written as DNA, the CDR3 is TGTGCCACCAGTGATTCTTGGCAAGCGACCGGGGAGCTGTTTTTT. Translation gives CATSDSWQATGELFF.

The table lists this clonotype with a few counts. The V gene is TRBV6-1, the J gene TRBJ1-5, with D maybe TRBD1 (5 bases). V was pared by 5 bases and J by 5 bases, with 16 bases between. CDR3 size: 15 residues. Germline CDR1 reads MNHNS; CDR2 reads SASEGT. This CDR3 is CASSKPTDLYQPQHF. Written as DNA, the CDR3 is TGTGCCAGCAGTAAACCGACAGACCTTTATCAGCCCCAGCATTTT.

The V call is TRBV7-2, the J call TRBJ1-1; TRBD1 is a possible D gene (5 bases). Germline V gene data show CDR1 as SGHTA and CDR2 as FQGNSA. CDR3 length: 16 residues. V was shortened by 1 base and J by 5 bases, with 17 bases between the two germline ends. CDR3 DNA sequence: TGTGCCAGCAGCTTAGGCTTTACGGGGGTAGGGACTGAAGCTTTCTTT. Protein product: CASSLGFTGVGTEAFF.

This clonotype was counted at least ten times. This sequence joins TRBV20-1 and TRBJ2-1; D uncertain. The CDR3 consists of 14 residues. CDR1 and CDR2 (germline): DFQATT, SNEGSKA (reference sequence). Trimming shortened V by 5 bases and J by 5 bases, and 16 bases separated the two germline ends. CDR3: CSAQTLGNHNEQFF. In DNA form, the CDR3 reads TGCAGTGCTCAAACCTTAGGGAACCACAATGAGCAGTTCTTC.

The gene calls are TRBV2 and TRBJ2-1; TRBD2 aligns across 8 bases. The CDR3 runs 12 residues. Germline trimming cut 6 bases from V and 9 bases from J; bases unmatched to any gene: 4. The germline gives CDR1 SNHLY, CDR2 FYNNEI. The DNA for the CDR3 is TGTGCCAGCAGGCCGGGGGGGAGTGAGCAGTTCTTC. Amino acids: CASRPGGSEQFF. The full variable domain, rest sourced from reference TRBV2 and TRBJ2-1, is EPEVTQTPSHQVTQMGQEVILRCVPISNHLYFYWYRQILGQKVEFLVSFYNNEISEKSEIFDDQFSVERPDGSNFTLKIRSTKLEDSAMYFCASRPGGSEQFFGPGTRLTVL.

This clonotype came up a few times. The rearrangement joins TRBV7-3 to TRBJ2-3; 7 bases fit TRBD1. The V and J ends lost 5 bases and 4 bases, in that order; junction bases with no gene match: 6. The germline V gene encodes CDR1 SGHTA and CDR2 FQGTGA. The CDR3 is made up of 14 amino acids. CDR3 residues: CASSATGLPDTQYF. CDR3 sequence (DNA): TGTGCCAGCAGCGCGACAGGGCTGCCAGATACGCAGTATTTT. The complete variable domain, with remaining parts taken from reference TRBV7-3 and TRBJ2-3, reads GAGVSQTPSNKVTEKGKYVELRCDPISGHTALYWYRQSLGQGPEFLIYFQGTGAADDSGLPNDRFFAVRPEGSVSTLKIQRTERGDSAVYLCASSATGLPDTQYFGPGTRLTVL.

The chain links TRBV28 to TRBJ2-1, with a weak D call TRBD2 (5 bases). Germline CDR1 MDHEN, CDR2 SYDVKM. The length of the CDR3 is 15 residues. Trimming removed 3 bases at V and 0 bases at J, with 9 bases between. CDR3 DNA sequence: TGTGCCAGCAGTTTGAGGGCAGACTCCTACAATGAGCAGTTCTTC. It is translated as CASSLRADSYNEQFF.

This clonotype showed up just a few times. The chain carries TRBV11-2 and TRBJ2-5, with a tentative D call TRBD2 (6 bases). The CDR3 length is 17 residues. Germline V CDR1 and CDR2: SGHAT, FQNNGV. V dropped 7 bases and J dropped 1 base, with 22 bases sitting between them. CDR3 amino acids: CASTTERVAVPQETQYF. DNA of the CDR3: TGTGCCAGCACCACTGAGCGGGTCGCCGTTCCCCAAGAGACCCAGTACTTC.

The chain employs TRBV5-8 and TRBJ1-5; D remains ambiguous. The germline V and J ends were trimmed by 0 bases and 6 bases, with 16 bases remaining between them. This CDR3 is 16 amino acids long. The germline CDR1 and CDR2 sequences are SGHTS and YDEGEE. The CDR3 coding sequence is TGTGCCAGCAGCTTGGTGGACCCCTGGGGAGGTCAGCCCCAGCATTTT. Amino acid sequence: CASSLVDPWGGQPQHF.

This clonotype has more than one count but fewer than ten. The chain uses TRBV2 and TRBJ2-1; TRBD1 might be the D (6 bases). The germline V and J ends were trimmed by 3 bases and 12 bases, with 15 bases remaining between them. Germline CDR1 SNHLY, CDR2 FYNNEI. The CDR3 runs 13 residues. DNA for the CDR3: TGTGCCAGCAGTGATATTCCTCAAGGGGGGCAGTTCTTC. Translation: CASSDIPQGGQFF.